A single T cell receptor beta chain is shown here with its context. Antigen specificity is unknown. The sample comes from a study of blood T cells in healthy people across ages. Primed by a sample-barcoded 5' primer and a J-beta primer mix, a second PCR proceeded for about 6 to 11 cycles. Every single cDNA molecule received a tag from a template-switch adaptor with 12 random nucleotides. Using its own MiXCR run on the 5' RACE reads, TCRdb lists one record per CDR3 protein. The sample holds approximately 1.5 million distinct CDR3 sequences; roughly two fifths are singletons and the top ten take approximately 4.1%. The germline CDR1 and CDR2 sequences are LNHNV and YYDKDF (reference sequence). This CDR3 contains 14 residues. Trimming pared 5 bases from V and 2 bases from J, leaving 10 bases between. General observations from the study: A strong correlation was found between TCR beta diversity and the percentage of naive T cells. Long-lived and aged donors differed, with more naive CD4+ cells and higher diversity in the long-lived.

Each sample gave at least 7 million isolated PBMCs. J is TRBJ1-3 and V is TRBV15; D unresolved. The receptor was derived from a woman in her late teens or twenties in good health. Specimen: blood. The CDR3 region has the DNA TGTGCCACCAGCCCCCGGACGGCTGGAAACACCATATATTTT. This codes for CATSPRTAGNTIYF. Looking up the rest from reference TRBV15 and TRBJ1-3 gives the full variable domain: DAMVIQNPRYQVTQFGKPVTLSCSQTLNHNVMYWYQQKSSQAPKLLFHYYDKDFNNEADTPDNFQSRRPNTSFCFLDIRSPGLGDTAMYLCATSPRTAGNTIYFGEGSWLTVV.